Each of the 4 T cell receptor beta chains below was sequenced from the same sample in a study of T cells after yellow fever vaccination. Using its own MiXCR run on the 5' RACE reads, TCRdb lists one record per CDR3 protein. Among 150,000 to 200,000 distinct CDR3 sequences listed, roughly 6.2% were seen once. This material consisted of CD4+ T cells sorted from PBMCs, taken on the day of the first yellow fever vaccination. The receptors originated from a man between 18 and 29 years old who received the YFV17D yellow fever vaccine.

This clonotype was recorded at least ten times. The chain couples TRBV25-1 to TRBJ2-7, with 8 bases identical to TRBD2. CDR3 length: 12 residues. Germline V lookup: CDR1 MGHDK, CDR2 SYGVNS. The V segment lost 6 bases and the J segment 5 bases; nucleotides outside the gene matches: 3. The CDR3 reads CASRSGGNEQYF. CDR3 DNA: TGTGCCAGCAGAAGCGGGGGCAACGAGCAGTACTTC.

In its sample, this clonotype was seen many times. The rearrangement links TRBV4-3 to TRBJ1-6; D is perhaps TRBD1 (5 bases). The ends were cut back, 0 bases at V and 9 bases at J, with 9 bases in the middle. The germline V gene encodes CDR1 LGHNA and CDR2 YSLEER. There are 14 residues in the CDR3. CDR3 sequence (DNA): TGCGCCAGCAGCCAAGATCTGGGGGTTTCACCCCTCCACTTT. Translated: CASSQDLGVSPLHF.

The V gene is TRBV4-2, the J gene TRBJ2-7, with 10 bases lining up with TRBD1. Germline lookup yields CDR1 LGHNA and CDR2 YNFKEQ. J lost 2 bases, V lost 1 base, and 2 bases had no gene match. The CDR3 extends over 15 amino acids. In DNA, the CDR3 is TGTGCCAGCAGCCAAGGGACAGGGGGGACCTACGAGCAGTACTTC. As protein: CASSQGTGGTYEQYF.

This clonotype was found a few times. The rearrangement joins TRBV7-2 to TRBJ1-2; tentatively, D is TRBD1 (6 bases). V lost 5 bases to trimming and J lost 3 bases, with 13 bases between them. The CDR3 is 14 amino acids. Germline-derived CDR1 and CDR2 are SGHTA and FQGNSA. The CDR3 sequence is CASSQVRGDYGYTF. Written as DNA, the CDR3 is TGTGCCAGCAGCCAGGTCAGGGGAGACTATGGCTACACCTTC.